Following are 30 T cell receptor beta chains from one sample sequenced in a study of CD8+CD57+ T cells in acquired aplastic anemia. Flow cytometry had shown expanded CD8+CD57+ cells in the patients chosen for sequencing. According to the study, genomic DNA was the template for TCR beta VDJ and CDR3 profiling. Each CDR3 protein gets one entry after TCRdb re-called the reads with MiXCR. The table shows some 150,000 distinct CDR3 sequences, with around 48% occurring only once. Sequencing input: sorted CD4+, CD8+, or CD8+CD57+ T cells (not recorded which) from PBMCs. The receptors were sampled from a human donor with aplastic anemia.

This clonotype was picked up many times. V gene TRBV29-1 combines with J gene TRBJ2-1; D unresolved. Between the trimmed V and J ends, which lost 7 bases and 0 bases, there was a span of 10 bases. CDR1 SQVTM and CDR2 ANQGSEA come from the germline V gene. The CDR3 consists of 13 residues. The CDR3: CSAIPASYNEQFF. In DNA form, the CDR3 reads TGCAGCGCTATACCAGCCTCCTACAATGAGCAGTTCTTC.

This clonotype was recorded at least ten times. A much more abundant neighbour one base away suggests this may be a read error. The V and J genes are TRBV7-3 and TRBJ2-1; 8 nucleotides align to TRBD2. This CDR3 spans 13 amino acids. CDR1 and CDR2 from the germline V gene are SGHTA and FQGTGA. V shed 5 bases, J shed 8 bases, and the junction held 5 bases outside the gene matches. The CDR3 sequence is CASSTATSDEQFF. The DNA of the CDR3 is TGTGCCAGCAGCACCGCGACTAGCGATGAGCAGTTCTTC.

This clonotype has a count of ten or more. Here the CDR3 reads CASSFGTASSYEQYF. The CDR3 nucleotides read TGTGCCAGCAGCTTTGGGACAGCGAGCTCCTACGAGCAGTACTTC. This chain links TRBV5-4 with TRBJ2-7, with 7 bases matching TRBD1. There are 15 residues in the CDR3. From germline, CDR1 is SGHNT and CDR2 YYREEE (reference sequence). V shed 2 bases and J 0 bases; nucleotides not matched to a gene: 5.

The chain links TRBV19 to TRBJ1-5, with D possibly TRBD1 on 5 matching bases. In germline, CDR1 is LNHDA, CDR2 SQIVND (reference sequence). This CDR3 has 16 amino acids. Trimming pared 2 bases from V and 0 bases from J, leaving 11 bases between. CDR3: CASSIRQTYSNQPQHF. The CDR3 region has the DNA TGTGCCAGTAGTATAAGACAGACTTATAGCAATCAGCCCCAGCATTTT.

There are many counts of this clonotype. This sequence joins TRBV20-1 and TRBJ1-3; 8 bases are a match to TRBD1. The CDR3 sequence is 14 residues long. Trimming took 5 bases from V and 0 from J; bases not matched to a gene: 3. CDR1 and CDR2 (germline): DFQATT, SNEGSKA (reference sequence). The CDR3 region has the DNA TGCAGTGCTGGACAGGGCCTCTCTGGAAACACCATATATTTT. Translation: CSAGQGLSGNTIYF.

This clonotype was counted many times. In nucleotides, the CDR3 is TGTGCCAGCAGCCTCCTACAGGGCCAAGAGACCCAGTACTTC. Amino acids: CASSLLQGQETQYF. The chain links TRBV3-1 to TRBJ2-5, with D perhaps matching TRBD1 (6 bases). Germline V lookup: CDR1 LGHDT, CDR2 YNNKEL (reference sequence). V was cut by 4 bases and J by 1 base, with 10 bases left in between. The CDR3 runs to 14 residues.

A note on this clonotype: A junction end diverges from the germline sequence, so it may reflect a read error. V gene TRBV12-3 or TRBV12-4 combines with J gene TRBJ1-6; D not certain. This CDR3 spans 13 amino acids. The CDR3 nucleotides are TGTGCCAGCGGTTTAACGCGGAATTCACCCCTCCACTTT. Its translation is CASGLTRNSPLHF.

The chain employs TRBV11-1 and TRBJ2-7; the match to TRBD2 covers 9 bases. CDR1 SGHAT and CDR2 FQDESV come from the germline V gene (reference sequence). Trimming removed 1 base from V and 0 bases from J; junction bases left unmatched: 7. The length of the CDR3 is 17 residues. CDR3 amino acids: CASSLDELAGSSYEQYF. CDR3 sequence (DNA): TGTGCCAGCAGCTTAGACGAACTAGCGGGTAGCTCCTACGAGCAGTACTTC.

The CDR3 DNA is TGTGCCAGCAGTGGGTGGAGCATCTACGAGCAGTACTTC. Translating it yields CASSGWSIYEQYF. The chain combines TRBV25-1 with TRBJ2-7; D not resolved. Per the germline V gene, CDR1 is MGHDK and CDR2 is SYGVNS. V was pared by 4 bases and J by 3 bases, with 10 bases between. CDR3 size: 13 residues.

There are many counts of this clonotype. J is TRBJ1-2 and V is TRBV7-9; 7 positions match TRBD1. The CDR3 has 18 amino acids. Germline lookup yields CDR1 SEHNR and CDR2 FQNEAQ (reference sequence). V lost 6 bases, J lost 5 bases, and 21 bases stayed unmatched. The CDR3 region is CASRPKETLSGGTYGYTF. CDR3 nucleotides: TGTGCCAGCAGACCAAAAGAGACCCTCTCAGGGGGGACTTATGGCTACACCTTC.

CDR3: CASSPLPGSDTQYF. CDR3 coding DNA: TGTGCCAGCTCACCTCTTCCGGGATCGGATACGCAGTATTTT. The chain links TRBV18 to TRBJ2-3, with D possibly being TRBD2 (5 bases). The CDR3 covers 14 residues. Germline V gene sequence: CDR1 KGHSH, CDR2 LQKENI. Trimming left V 3 bases short and J 6 bases short, with 13 bases between.

Ten or more counts support this clonotype. The J gene is TRBJ2-7, the V gene TRBV2; D is unclear. The CDR3 consists of 12 residues. The V end was cut by 7 bases, the J end by 1 base, with 8 bases between. CDR1 SNHLY and CDR2 FYNNEI come from the germline V gene. The CDR3 region is CASTVKSYEQYF. For the CDR3, the DNA is TGTGCCAGCACGGTCAAATCCTACGAGCAGTACTTC. The whole variable domain, remainder taken from reference TRBV2 and TRBJ2-7, is EPEVTQTPSHQVTQMGQEVILRCVPISNHLYFYWYRQILGQKVEFLVSFYNNEISEKSEIFDDQFSVERPDGSNFTLKIRSTKLEDSAMYFCASTVKSYEQYFGPGTRLTVT.

The sample holds many counts of this clonotype. The chain employs TRBV5-1 and TRBJ1-4, with 11 positions matching TRBD1. The CDR3 sequence is 17 residues long. CDR1 SGHRS and CDR2 YFSETQ come from the germline V gene. V was clipped by 4 bases and J by 3 bases; unmatched bases: 8. CDR3 nucleotide sequence: TGCGCCAGCAGCGCGGGACAGGGGGTGATAGCTAATGAAAAACTGTTTTTT. Its protein product is CASSAGQGVIANEKLFF.

V gene TRBV7-3 combines with J gene TRBJ2-3, with 9 bases aligning to TRBD2. V was clipped by 3 bases and J by 5 bases; unmatched bases: 12. Per germline, CDR1 SGHTA and CDR2 FQGTGA. This CDR3 spans 17 amino acids. The CDR3 spells CASSFTLAGDNQDTQYF. For the CDR3, the DNA is TGTGCCAGCAGCTTTACCTTAGCGGGGGACAACCAAGATACGCAGTATTTT.

This clonotype was counted at least ten times. J is TRBJ2-7 and V is TRBV12-3 or TRBV12-4; TRBD1 matches 10 bases. The CDR3 sequence is 16 residues long. Losses at the gene ends were 6 bases for V and 1 base for J; bases not matched to a gene: 9. The CDR3 protein is CASSPMTGGASYEQYF. Here the CDR3 DNA reads TGTGCCAGCAGCCCGATGACAGGGGGCGCGTCCTACGAGCAGTACTTC.

Worth noting for this clonotype: Germline is not matched at one junction end, which may reflect a read error. The chain joins TRBV11-1 to TRBJ1-1, with D possibly being TRBD1 (6 bases). The germline V gene has CDR1 SGHAT and CDR2 FQDESV (reference sequence). The CDR3 is 16 residues long. The CDR3 loop is CASSLAWDTIYTEAFF. The CDR3 DNA reads TGTGCCAGCAGCTTAGCCTGGGACACCATTTACACTGAGGCTTTCTTT.

Of note for this clonotype: The junction and the germline gene differ at one end; a read error may be behind it. This rearrangement joins TRBV7-9 to TRBJ1-1; a possible D gene is TRBD1 (5 bases). CDR3 size: 12 residues. Germline V gene data show CDR1 as SEHNR and CDR2 as FQNEAQ (reference sequence). CDR3 amino acids: CASSTERGKALF. The CDR3 DNA reads as TGTGCCAGCAGCACCGAAAGGGGCAAAGCTCTCTTT.

The chain uses TRBV5-5 and TRBJ1-5, with D perhaps TRBD1 (5 bases). The CDR3 sequence is 15 residues long. With 6 bases removed from V and 7 bases from J, the gap between germline ends came to 20 bases. From germline, CDR1 is SGHKS and CDR2 YYEKEE (reference sequence). The CDR3, as DNA: TGTGCCAGCACCGCTTCGATGGGACGAGACCAGCCCCAGCATTTT. It is translated as CASTASMGRDQPQHF.

This clonotype was detected many times. The rearrangement uses TRBV6-1 and TRBJ2-7; tentatively, D is TRBD2 (5 bases). The V end was cut by 4 bases, the J end by 2 bases, with 18 bases between. The CDR3 covers 16 residues. The germline CDR1 and CDR2 sequences are MNHNS and SASEGT. Here the CDR3 DNA reads TGTGCCAGCAGTGCCCTCGCGAGGGCGACCCCCTACGAGCAGTACTTC. Translating gives CASSALARATPYEQYF.

This rearrangement joins TRBV20-1 to TRBJ1-3; 8 bases are shared with TRBD1. Germline CDR1 DFQATT, CDR2 SNEGSKA (reference sequence). V lost 1 base, J lost 1 base, and 0 bases stayed unmatched. There are 14 residues in the CDR3. As DNA, the CDR3 is TGCAGTGCTAGAGGACAGGGGTCTGGAAACACCATATATTTT. Translating it yields CSARGQGSGNTIYF.

The chain recombines TRBV2 with TRBJ2-3; 11 bases match TRBD2. The germline gives CDR1 SNHLY, CDR2 FYNNEI. Trimming removed 3 bases from V and 6 bases from J; junction bases left unmatched: 8. The CDR3 has 16 amino acids. The CDR3 coding sequence is TGTGCCAGCAGTGACGGACTAGCGGGCCTCCAGGATACGCAGTATTTT. It encodes CASSDGLAGLQDTQYF.

This clonotype appeared a few times. The chain has TRBV7-8 and TRBJ2-7, with D hard to call. Trimming left V 4 bases short and J 6 bases short, with 10 bases between. Germline-derived CDR1 and CDR2 are SGHVS and FQNEAQ. The CDR3 consists of 12 residues. CDR3 protein: CASSSSLFEQYF. The CDR3 region has the DNA TGTGCCAGCAGCTCGAGCTTGTTCGAGCAGTACTTC.

This clonotype came up a few times. The chain links TRBV2 to TRBJ1-6, with no clear D. V lost 1 base and J 8 bases, leaving 12 bases between the germline ends. This CDR3 region has 15 residues. Germline V gene lookup returns CDR1 SNHLY and CDR2 FYNNEI. DNA for the CDR3: TGTGCCAGCAGTGAAGGTCGGTCTCAACATTCACCCCTCCACTTT. Its translation: CASSEGRSQHSPLHF.

This clonotype appeared many times. This chain uses TRBV5-4 with TRBJ1-1; D gene uncertain. CDR3 size: 12 residues. Germline V CDR1 and CDR2: SGHNT, YYREEE (reference sequence). Trimming took 4 bases from V and 8 from J, leaving 12 bases between them. CDR3 region: CASSTVSGEAFF. The CDR3 DNA is TGTGCCAGCAGCACCGTTTCTGGGGAAGCTTTCTTT.

This clonotype occurred many times. This chain uses TRBV10-1 with TRBJ2-7; 15 bases are shared with TRBD2. This CDR3 contains 19 residues. Germline CDR1 reads WNHNN; CDR2 reads SYGVQD (reference sequence). V trimming: 7 bases; J trimming: 3 bases; junction bases outside the gene matches: 16. The DNA for the CDR3 is TGCGCCAGCATTACCCCCGGGACTAGCGGGGGGTCTGTGGGCTACGAGCAGTACTTC. Translated: CASITPGTSGGSVGYEQYF.

Details on this clonotype: At one end, the junction sequence differs from germline, possibly due to a read error. V gene TRBV7-2 combines with J gene TRBJ2-7; 8 nucleotides align to TRBD1. Germline V gene data show CDR1 as SGHTA and CDR2 as FQGNSA. This CDR3 is built from 15 residues. The CDR3 DNA sequence: TGTGCCAGCAGCTTAGTCAGGGGGCTCGCCTACGAGCAATACTTC. Its translation: CASSLVRGLAYEQYF.

Comment on this clonotype: Germline and junction disagree at one end, which may indicate a read error. The chain employs TRBV5-5 and TRBJ2-3; 9 bases line up with TRBD2. The CDR3 length is 14 residues. Germline assignment: CDR1 SGHKS and CDR2 YYEKEE (reference sequence). CDR3: CASSFFSGGDTQYF. The CDR3, as DNA: TGCGCCAGCAGCTTTTTTAGCGGGGGAGATACGCAGTATTTT. Looking up the rest from reference TRBV5-5 and TRBJ2-3 gives the full variable domain: DAGVTQSPTHLIKTRGQQVTLRCSPISGHKSVSWYQQVLGQGPQFIFQYYEKEERGRGNFPDRFSARQFPNYSSELNVNALLLGDSALYLCASSFFSGGDTQYFGPGTRLTVL.

V gene TRBV9 combines with J gene TRBJ1-1; D not resolved. Between the trimmed V and J ends, which lost 3 bases and 3 bases, there was a span of 15 bases. The CDR3 is 15 amino acids. In germline, CDR1 is SGDLS, CDR2 YYNGEE. The CDR3 loop reads CASSGSPGGHTEAFF. In DNA, the CDR3 is TGTGCCAGCAGCGGTTCGCCGGGCGGGCACACTGAAGCTTTCTTT.

Notes on this clonotype: A much more abundant neighbour one base away suggests this may be a read error. The V gene is TRBV20-1, the J gene TRBJ1-5; no firm D call. The CDR3 is made up of 13 amino acids. Germline assignment: CDR1 DFQATT and CDR2 SNEGSKA (reference sequence). This chain's CDR3 is CSAREYSNQSQHF. DNA for the CDR3: TGCAGTGCTAGAGAGTATAGCAATCAGTCCCAGCATTTT.

The J gene is TRBJ2-7, the V gene TRBV6-1; TRBD1 agrees at 10 bases. V lost 8 bases and J lost 3; bases outside the gene matches: 7. CDR1 is MNHNS, CDR2 SASEGT, per germline. The CDR3 is 14 amino acids. CDR3 DNA sequence: TGTGCCAGCGGGGACAGGGGATGGGTCTACGAGCAGTACTTC. Its translation is CASGDRGWVYEQYF.